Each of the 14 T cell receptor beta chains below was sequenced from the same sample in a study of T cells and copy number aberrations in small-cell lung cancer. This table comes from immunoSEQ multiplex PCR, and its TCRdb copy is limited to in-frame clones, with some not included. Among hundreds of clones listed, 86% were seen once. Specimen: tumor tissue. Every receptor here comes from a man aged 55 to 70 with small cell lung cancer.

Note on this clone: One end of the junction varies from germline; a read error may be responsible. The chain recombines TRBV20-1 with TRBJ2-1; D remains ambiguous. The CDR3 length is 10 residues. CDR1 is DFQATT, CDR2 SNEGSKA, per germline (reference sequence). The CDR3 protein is CVSGQNEQFF. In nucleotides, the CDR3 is TGTGTTTCAGGTCAAAATGAGCAGTTCTTC.

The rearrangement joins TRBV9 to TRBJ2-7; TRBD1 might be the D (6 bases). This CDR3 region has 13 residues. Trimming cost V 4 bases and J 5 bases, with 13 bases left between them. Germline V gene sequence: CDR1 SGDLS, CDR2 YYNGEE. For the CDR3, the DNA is TGTGCCAGCAGCACGATACAGGGAGACGAGCAGTACTTC. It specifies CASSTIQGDEQYF. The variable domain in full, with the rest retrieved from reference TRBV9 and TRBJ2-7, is DSGVTQTPKHLITATGQRVTLRCSPRSGDLSVYWYQQSLDQGLQFLIQYYNGEERAKGNILERFSAQQFPDLHSELNLSSLELGDSALYFCASSTIQGDEQYFGPGTRLTVT.

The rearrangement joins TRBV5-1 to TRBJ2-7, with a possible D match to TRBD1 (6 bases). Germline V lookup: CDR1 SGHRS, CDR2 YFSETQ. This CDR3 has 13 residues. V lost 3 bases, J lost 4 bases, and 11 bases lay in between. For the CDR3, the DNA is TGCGCCAGCAGCTGGGCAGGGGAGTACGAGCAGTACTTC. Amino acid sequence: CASSWAGEYEQYF.

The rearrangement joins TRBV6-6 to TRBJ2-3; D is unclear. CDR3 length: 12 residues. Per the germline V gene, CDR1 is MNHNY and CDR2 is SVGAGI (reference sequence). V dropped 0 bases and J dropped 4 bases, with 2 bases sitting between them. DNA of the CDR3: TGTGCCAGCAGTTACTCCTCAGATACGCAGTATTTT. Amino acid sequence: CASSYSSDTQYF.

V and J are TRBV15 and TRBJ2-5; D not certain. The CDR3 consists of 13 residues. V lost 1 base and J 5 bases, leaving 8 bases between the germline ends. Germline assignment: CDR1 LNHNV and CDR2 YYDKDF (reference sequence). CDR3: CATSRVPWETQYF. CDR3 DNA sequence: TGTGCCACCAGCAGAGTACCGTGGGAGACCCAGTACTTC.

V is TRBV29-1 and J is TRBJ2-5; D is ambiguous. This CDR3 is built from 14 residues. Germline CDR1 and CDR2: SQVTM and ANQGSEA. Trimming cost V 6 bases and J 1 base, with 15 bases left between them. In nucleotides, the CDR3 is TGCAGCGTCACCGCGAGCAGCGCCCAAGAGACCCAGTACTTC. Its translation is CSVTASSAQETQYF.

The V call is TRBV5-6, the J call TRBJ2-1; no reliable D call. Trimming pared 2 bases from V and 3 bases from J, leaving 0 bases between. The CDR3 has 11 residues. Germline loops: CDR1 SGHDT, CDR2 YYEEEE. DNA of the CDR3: TGTGCCAGCAGCTTCTACAATGAGCAGTTCTTC. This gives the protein CASSFYNEQFF.

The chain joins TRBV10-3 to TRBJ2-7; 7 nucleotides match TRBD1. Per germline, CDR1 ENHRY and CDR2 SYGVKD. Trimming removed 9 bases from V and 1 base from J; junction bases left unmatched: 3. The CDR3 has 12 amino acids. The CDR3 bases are TGTGCCATTCGGGACAGTTCCTACGAGCAGTACTTC. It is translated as CAIRDSSYEQYF.

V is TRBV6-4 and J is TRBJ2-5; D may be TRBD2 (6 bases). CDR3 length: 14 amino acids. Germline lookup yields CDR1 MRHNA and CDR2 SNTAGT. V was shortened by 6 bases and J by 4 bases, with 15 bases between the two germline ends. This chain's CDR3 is CASRLTRGGETQYF. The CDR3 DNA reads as TGTGCCAGCAGATTAACACGGGGAGGAGAGACCCAGTACTTC.

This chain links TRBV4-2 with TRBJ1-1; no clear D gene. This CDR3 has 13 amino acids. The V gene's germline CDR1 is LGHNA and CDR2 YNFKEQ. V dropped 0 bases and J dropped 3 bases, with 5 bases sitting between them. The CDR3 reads CASSQDGHTEAFF. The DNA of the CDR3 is TGTGCCAGCAGCCAAGATGGGCACACTGAAGCTTTCTTT.

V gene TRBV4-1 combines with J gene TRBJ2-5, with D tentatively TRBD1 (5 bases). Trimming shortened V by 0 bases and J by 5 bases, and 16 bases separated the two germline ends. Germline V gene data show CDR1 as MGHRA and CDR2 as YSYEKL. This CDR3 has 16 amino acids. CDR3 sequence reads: CASSQEFQGRMETQYF. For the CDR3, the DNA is TGCGCCAGCAGCCAAGAGTTTCAGGGCAGGATGGAGACCCAGTACTTC.

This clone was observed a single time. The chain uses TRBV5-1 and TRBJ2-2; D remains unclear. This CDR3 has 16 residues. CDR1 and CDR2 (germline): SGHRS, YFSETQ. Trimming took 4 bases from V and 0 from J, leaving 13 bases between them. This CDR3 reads CASSPGADANTGELFF. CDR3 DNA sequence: TGCGCCAGCAGCCCGGGTGCAGATGCGAACACCGGGGAGCTGTTTTTT. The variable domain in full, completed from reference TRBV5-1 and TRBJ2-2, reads KAGVTQTPRYLIKTRGQQVTLSCSPISGHRSVSWYQQTPGQGLQFLFEYFSETQRNKGNFPGRFSGRQFSNSRSEMNVSTLELGDSALYLCASSPGADANTGELFFGEGSRLTVL.

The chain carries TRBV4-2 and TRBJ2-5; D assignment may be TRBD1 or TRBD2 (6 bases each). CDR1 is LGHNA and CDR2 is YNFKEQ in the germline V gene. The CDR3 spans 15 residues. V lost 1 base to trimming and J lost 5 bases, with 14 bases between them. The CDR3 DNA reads TGTGCCAGCAGCCAAGCCCGGGGGCAGGGGGAGACCCAGTACTTC. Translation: CASSQARGQGETQYF.

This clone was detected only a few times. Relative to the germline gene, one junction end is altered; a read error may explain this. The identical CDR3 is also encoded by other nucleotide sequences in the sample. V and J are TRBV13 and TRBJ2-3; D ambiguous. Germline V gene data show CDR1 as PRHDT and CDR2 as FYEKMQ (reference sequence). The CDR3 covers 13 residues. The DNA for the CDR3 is TGTGCCAGCAGCCTAGGAAGTACAGATACGCAGTATTTT. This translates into CASSLGSTDTQYF.